Sequencing of this T cell receptor (beta chain) was carried out in a study of STAT5B mutations in CD4+ large granular lymphocyte leukemia. The overall study: Among healthy controls, a particular HLA allele went with more CDR3 'QG' motifs.

Germline V gene data show CDR1 as LNHDA and CDR2 as SQIVND (reference sequence). This CDR3 comprises 15 residues. Trimming removed 5 bases from V and 3 bases from J, with 17 bases in between. The repertoire was sequenced with immunoSEQ multiplex PCR; TCRdb's copy has only in-frame clones and lacks some. The sample has approximately 35,000 clones, more than 75% seen once; the top ten hold about 2%. This clone was observed a single time. The sample comprised CD4+ T cells from blood buffy coats. The sequence was collected from a human donor in good health. This sequence joins TRBV19 and TRBJ2-7; tentatively, D is TRBD1 (5 bases). CDR3 nucleotides: TGTGCCAGTAGTCCCGTTAGGGGTGGCGGCTACGAGCAGTACTTC. Encoded protein: CASSPVRGGGYEQYF.